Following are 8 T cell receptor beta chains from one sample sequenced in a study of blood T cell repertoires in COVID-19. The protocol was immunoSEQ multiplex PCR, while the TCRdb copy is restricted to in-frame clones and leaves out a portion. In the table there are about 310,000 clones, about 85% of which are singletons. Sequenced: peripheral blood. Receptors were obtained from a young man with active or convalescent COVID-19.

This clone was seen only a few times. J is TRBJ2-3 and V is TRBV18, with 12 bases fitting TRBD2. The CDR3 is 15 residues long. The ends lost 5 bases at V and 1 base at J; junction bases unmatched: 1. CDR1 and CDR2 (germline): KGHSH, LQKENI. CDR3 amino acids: CASSRLAGGTDTQYF. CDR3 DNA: TGTGCCAGCTCAAGACTAGCGGGGGGCACAGATACGCAGTATTTT.

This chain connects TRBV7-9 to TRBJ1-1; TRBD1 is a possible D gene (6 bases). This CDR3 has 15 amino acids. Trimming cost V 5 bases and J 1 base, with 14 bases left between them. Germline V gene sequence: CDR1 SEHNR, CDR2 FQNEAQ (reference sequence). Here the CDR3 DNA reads TGTGCCAGCAGCCCCCAGGACAGAAAGAACACTGAAGCTTTCTTT. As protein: CASSPQDRKNTEAFF.

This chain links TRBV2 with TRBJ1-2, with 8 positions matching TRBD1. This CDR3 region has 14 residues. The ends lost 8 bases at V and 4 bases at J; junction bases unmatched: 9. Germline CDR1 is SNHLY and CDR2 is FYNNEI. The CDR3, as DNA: TGTGCCAGCGCGGACAGGGAAGTCTCCTATGGCTACACCTTC. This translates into CASADREVSYGYTF.

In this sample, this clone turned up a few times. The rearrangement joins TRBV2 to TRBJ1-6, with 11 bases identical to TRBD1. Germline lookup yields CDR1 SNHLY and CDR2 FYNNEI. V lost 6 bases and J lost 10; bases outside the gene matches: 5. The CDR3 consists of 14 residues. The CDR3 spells CASSLGTGGSPLHF. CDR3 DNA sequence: TGTGCCAGCAGCCTCGGGACAGGGGGATCACCCCTCCACTTT.

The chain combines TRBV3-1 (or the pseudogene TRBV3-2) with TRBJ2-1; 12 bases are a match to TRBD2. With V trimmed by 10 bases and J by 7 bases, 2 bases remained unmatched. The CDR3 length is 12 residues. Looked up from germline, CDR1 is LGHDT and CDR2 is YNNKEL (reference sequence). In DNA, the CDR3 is TGTGCCACGACTAGCGGGGGAAATGAGCAGTTCTTC. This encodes CATTSGGNEQFF.

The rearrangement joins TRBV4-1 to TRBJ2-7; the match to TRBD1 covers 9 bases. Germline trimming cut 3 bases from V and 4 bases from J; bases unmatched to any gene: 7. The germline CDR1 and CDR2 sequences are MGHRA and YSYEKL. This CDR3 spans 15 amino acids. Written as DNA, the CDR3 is TGCGCCAGCAGCCAGATCCAGGGACAGGGTTACGAGCAGTACTTC. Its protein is CASSQIQGQGYEQYF.

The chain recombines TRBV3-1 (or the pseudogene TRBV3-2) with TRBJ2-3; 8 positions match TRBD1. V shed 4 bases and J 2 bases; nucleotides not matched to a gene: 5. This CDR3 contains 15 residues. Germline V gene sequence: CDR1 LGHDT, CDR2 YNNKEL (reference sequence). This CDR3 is CASSRGQGITDTQYF. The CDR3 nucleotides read TGTGCCAGCAGCCGTGGACAGGGAATCACAGATACGCAGTATTTT.

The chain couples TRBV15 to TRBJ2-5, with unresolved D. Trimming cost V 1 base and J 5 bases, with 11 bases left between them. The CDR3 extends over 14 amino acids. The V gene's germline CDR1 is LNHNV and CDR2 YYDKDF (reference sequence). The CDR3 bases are TGTGCCACCAGCAGAGGAGATGTTCGGGAGACCCAGTACTTC. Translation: CATSRGDVRETQYF.